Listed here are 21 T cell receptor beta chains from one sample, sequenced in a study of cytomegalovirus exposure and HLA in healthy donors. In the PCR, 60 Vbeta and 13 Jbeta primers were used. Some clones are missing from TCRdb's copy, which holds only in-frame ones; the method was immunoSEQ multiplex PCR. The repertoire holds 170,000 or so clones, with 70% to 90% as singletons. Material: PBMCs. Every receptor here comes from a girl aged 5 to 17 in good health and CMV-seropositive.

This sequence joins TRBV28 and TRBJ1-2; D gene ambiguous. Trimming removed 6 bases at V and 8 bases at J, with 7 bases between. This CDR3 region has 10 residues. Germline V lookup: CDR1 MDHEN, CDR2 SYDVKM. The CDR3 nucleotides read TGTGCCAGCAGCTCCTCCGGCTACACCTTC. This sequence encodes CASSSSGYTF.

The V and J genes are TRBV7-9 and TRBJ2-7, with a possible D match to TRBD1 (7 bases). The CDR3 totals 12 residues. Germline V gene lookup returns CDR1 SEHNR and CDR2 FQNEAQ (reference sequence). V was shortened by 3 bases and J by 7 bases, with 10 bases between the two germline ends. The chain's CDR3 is CASSFPGGEQYF. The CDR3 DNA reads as TGTGCCAGCAGCTTTCCAGGGGGGGAGCAGTACTTC.

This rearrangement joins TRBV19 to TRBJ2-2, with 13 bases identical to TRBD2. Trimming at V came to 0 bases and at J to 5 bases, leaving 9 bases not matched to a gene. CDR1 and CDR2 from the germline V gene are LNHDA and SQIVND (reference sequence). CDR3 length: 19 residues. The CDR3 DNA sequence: TGTGCCAGTAGTATAGATGAACTAGCGGGGGGGCAGCGGACCGGGGAGCTGTTTTTT. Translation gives CASSIDELAGGQRTGELFF.

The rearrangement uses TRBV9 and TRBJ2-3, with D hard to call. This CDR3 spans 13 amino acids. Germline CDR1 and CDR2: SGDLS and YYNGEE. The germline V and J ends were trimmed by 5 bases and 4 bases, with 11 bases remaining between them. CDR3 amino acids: CASSRQVADTQYF. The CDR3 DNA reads TGTGCCAGCAGTCGGCAGGTCGCAGATACGCAGTATTTT.

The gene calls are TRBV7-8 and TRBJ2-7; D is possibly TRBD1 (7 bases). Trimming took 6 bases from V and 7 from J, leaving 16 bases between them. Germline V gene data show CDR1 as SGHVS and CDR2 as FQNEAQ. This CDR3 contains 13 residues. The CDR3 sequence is CASSEKGAGEQYF. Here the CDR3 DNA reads TGTGCCAGCAGTGAGAAGGGGGCGGGAGAGCAGTACTTC. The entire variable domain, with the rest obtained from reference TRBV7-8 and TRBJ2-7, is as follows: GAGVSQSPRYKVAKRGQDVALRCDPISGHVSLFWYQQALGQGPEFLTYFQNEAQLDKSGLPSDRFFAERPEGSVSTLKIQRTQQEDSAVYLCASSEKGAGEQYFGPGTRLTVT.

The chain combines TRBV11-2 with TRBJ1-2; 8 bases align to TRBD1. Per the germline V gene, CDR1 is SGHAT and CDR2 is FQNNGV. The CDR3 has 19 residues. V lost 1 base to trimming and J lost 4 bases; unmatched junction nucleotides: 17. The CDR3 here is CASSLAETGVPNTGYGYTF. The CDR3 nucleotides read TGTGCCAGCAGCTTAGCCGAGACAGGGGTTCCTAACACAGGCTATGGCTACACCTTC.

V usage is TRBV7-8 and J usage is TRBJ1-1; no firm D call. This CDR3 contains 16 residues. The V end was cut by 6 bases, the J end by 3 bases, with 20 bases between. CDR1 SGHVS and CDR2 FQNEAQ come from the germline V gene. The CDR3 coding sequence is TGTGCCAGCAGTCACGGACTCTTACGGGAGGACACTGAAGCTTTCTTT. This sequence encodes CASSHGLLREDTEAFF.

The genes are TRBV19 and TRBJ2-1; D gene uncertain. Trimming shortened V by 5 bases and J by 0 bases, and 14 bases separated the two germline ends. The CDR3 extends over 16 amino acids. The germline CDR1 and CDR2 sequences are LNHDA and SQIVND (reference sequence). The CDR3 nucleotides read TGTGCCAGTAGTCACCAATGGCTTATCTCCTACAATGAGCAGTTCTTC. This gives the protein CASSHQWLISYNEQFF.

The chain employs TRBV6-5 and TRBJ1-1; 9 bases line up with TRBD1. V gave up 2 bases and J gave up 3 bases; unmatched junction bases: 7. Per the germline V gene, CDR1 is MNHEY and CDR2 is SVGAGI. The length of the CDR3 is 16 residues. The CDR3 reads CASSYRQGGLDTEAFF. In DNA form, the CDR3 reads TGTGCCAGCAGTTACCGACAGGGGGGGTTGGACACTGAAGCTTTCTTT.

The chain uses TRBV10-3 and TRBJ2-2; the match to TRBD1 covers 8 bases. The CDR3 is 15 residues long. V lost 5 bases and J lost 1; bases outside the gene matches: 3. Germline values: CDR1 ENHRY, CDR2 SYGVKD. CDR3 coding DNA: TGTGCCATCAGTACCACAGGGGGGAACACCGGGGAGCTGTTTTTT. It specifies CAISTTGGNTGELFF.

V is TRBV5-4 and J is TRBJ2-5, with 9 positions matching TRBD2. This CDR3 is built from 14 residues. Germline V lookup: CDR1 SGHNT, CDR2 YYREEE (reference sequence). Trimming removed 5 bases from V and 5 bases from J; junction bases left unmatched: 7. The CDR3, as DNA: TGTGCCAGCAGGTCCGCGGGGGGGCGGGAGACCCAGTACTTC. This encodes CASRSAGGRETQYF.

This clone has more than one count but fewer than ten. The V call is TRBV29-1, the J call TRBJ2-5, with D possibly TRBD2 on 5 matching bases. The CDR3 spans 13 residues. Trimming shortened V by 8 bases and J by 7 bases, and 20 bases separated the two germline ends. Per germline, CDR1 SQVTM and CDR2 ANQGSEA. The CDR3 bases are TGCAGCATCCAAACCGACACCCGGGGGACCCAGTACTTC. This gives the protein CSIQTDTRGTQYF. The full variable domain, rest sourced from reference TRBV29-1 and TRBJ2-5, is SAVISQKPSRDICQRGTSLTIQCQVDSQVTMMFWYRQQPGQSLTLIATANQGSEATYESGFVIDKFPISRPNLTFSTLTVSNMSPEDSSIYLCSIQTDTRGTQYFGPGTRLLVL.

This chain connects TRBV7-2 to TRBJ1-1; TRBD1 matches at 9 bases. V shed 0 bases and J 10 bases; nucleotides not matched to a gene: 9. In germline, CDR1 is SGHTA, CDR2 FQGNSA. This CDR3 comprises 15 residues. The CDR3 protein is CASSLAPGQGGRAFF. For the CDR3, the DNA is TGTGCCAGCAGCTTAGCTCCGGGACAGGGTGGTAGAGCTTTCTTT.

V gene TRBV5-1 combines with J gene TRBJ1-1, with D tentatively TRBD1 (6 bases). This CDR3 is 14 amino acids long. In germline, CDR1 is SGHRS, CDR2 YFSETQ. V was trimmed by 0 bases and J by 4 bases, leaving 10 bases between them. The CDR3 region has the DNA TGCGCCAGCAGCTTGGAAGGGGGTCGCACTGAAGCTTTCTTT. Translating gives CASSLEGGRTEAFF. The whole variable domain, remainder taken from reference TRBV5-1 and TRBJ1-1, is KAGVTQTPRYLIKTRGQQVTLSCSPISGHRSVSWYQQTPGQGLQFLFEYFSETQRNKGNFPGRFSGRQFSNSRSEMNVSTLELGDSALYLCASSLEGGRTEAFFGQGTRLTVV.

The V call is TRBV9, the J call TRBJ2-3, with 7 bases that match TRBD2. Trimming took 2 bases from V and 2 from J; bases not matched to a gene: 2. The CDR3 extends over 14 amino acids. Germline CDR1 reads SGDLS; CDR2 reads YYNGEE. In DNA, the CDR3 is TGTGCCAGCAGCGTGAGCGGGGCCACAGATACGCAGTATTTT. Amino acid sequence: CASSVSGATDTQYF.

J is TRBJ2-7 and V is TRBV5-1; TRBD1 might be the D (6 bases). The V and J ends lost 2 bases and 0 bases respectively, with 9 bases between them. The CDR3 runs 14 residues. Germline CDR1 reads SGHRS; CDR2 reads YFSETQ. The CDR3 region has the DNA TGCGCCAGCAGCTTCTACAGGGACTCCTACGAGCAGTACTTC. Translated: CASSFYRDSYEQYF.

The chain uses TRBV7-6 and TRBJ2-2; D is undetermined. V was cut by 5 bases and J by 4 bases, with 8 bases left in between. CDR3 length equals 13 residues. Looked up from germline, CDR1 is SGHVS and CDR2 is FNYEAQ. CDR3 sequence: CASSLSSTGELFF. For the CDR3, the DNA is TGTGCCAGCAGCCTAAGTAGCACCGGGGAGCTGTTTTTT.

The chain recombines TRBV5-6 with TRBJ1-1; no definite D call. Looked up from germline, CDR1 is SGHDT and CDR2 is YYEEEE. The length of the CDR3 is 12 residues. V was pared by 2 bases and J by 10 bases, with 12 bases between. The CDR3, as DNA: TGTGCCAGCAGCTTTGAGAGAGGCGGAGCTTTCTTT. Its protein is CASSFERGGAFF.

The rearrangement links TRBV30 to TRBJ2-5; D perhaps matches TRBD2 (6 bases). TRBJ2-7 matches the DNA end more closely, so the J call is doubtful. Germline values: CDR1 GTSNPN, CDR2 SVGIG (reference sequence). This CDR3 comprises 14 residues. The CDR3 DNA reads TGTGCCTGGAGTCGCGGGACCGTAGCTAACGAGCAGTACTTC. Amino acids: CAWSRGTVANEQYF.

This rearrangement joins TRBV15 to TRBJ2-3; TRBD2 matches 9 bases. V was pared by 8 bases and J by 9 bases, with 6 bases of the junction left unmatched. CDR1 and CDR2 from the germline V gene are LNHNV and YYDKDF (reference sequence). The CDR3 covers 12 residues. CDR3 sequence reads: CATLRRGGTQYF. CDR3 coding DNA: TGTGCCACCCTAAGGCGGGGGGGGACGCAGTATTTT.

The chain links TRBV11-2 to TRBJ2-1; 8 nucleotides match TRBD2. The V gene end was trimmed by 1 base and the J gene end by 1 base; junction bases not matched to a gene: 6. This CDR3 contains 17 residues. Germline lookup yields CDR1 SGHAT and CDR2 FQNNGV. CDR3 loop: CASSLAGGRSSYNEQFF. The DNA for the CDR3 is TGTGCCAGCAGCTTAGCGGGGGGGCGAAGTTCCTACAATGAGCAGTTCTTC.